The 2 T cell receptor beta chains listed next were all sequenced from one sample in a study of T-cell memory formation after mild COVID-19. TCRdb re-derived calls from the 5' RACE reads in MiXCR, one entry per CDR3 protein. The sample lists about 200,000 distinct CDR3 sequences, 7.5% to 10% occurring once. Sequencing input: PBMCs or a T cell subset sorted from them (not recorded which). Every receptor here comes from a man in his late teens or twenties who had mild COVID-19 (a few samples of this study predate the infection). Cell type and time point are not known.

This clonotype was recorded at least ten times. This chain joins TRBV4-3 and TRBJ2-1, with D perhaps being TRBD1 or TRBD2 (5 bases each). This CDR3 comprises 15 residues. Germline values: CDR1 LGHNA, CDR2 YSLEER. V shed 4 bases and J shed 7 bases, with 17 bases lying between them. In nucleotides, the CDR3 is TGCGCCAGCAGCCTTCAGAGGGGAATTGGGAATGAGCAGTTCTTC. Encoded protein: CASSLQRGIGNEQFF.

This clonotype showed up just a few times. The CDR3 reads CSASSGGRGGELFF. CDR3 bases: TGCAGTGCTTCTAGCGGGGGAAGGGGCGGGGAGCTGTTTTTT. This chain uses TRBV20-1 with TRBJ2-2; TRBD2 agrees at 10 bases. V lost 5 bases and J lost 7; bases outside the gene matches: 7. This CDR3 comprises 14 residues. CDR1 DFQATT and CDR2 SNEGSKA come from the germline V gene (reference sequence).